This T cell receptor beta chain emerged from a study of blood T cell repertoires in COVID-19. The wider study: The United States, Italy and Spain were the sources of the acute and convalescent COVID-19 samples. PBMCs, B-cell-depleted T cells, or T cells provided the cDNA or gDNA that made up the material.

Study processing details: It was from reference gene primer amplification that nucleated cell counts were estimated. The repertoire was sequenced with immunoSEQ multiplex PCR; TCRdb's copy has only in-frame clones and lacks some. That table is the source of V, J and clone size, and D and trimming were worked out from the DNA. The top ten hold 0.87% of the sample, which has roughly 250,000 clones, 85% to 90% seen once. Trimming at V came to 6 bases and at J to 8 bases, leaving 15 bases not matched to a gene. This CDR3 region has 16 residues. Germline V gene lookup returns CDR1 SGHRS and CDR2 YFSETQ. Clinical history reported by participants formed the basis on which cohorts were assigned.

The rearrangement joins TRBV5-1 to TRBJ2-2; TRBD1 agrees at 8 bases. This clonotype originated in a man aged 50 to 60 who had been exposed to COVID-19. Source material: PBMCs or T cells enriched from blood (not recorded which). This CDR3 is CASTPASGRGLGELFF. As DNA, the CDR3 is TGCGCCAGCACCCCGGCCAGCGGCAGGGGGCTTGGGGAGCTGTTTTTT.